These 16 T cell receptor beta chains were all obtained from the same sample, sequenced in a study of blood T cell repertoires in COVID-19. Generated by immunoSEQ multiplex PCR, the TCRdb table keeps only in-frame clones and is missing some. The sample records some 320,000 clones, under 90% being singletons. The specimen sequenced was peripheral blood. The receptors were sampled from a woman aged 25 to 39 with COVID-19, enrolled during active disease.

On this clone itself: At one end the junction does not follow the germline gene, possibly because of a read error. The V gene is TRBV20-1, the J gene TRBJ2-7, with 7 bases that match TRBD2. This CDR3 is 11 amino acids long. Germline V lookup: CDR1 DFQATT, CDR2 SNEGSKA (reference sequence). DNA of the CDR3: TGCAGTGCATATGATCCCCCTAGCGGTAACTTC. It yields the protein CSAYDPPSGNF.

The chain couples TRBV4-1 to TRBJ2-7; 7 nucleotides line up with TRBD2. V shed 0 bases and J 7 bases; nucleotides not matched to a gene: 12. CDR1 is MGHRA, CDR2 YSYEKL, per germline. There are 16 residues in the CDR3. The CDR3 protein is CASSQDDGAGIREQYF. As DNA, the CDR3 is TGCGCCAGCAGCCAAGATGACGGAGCGGGGATAAGAGAGCAGTACTTC.

Worth noting for this clone: Other DNA sequences in the sample encode the same CDR3. This chain uses TRBV4-1 with TRBJ1-1, with a tentative D call TRBD1 (5 bases). This CDR3 is 14 amino acids long. Germline lookup yields CDR1 MGHRA and CDR2 YSYEKL. V lost 2 bases to trimming and J lost 2 bases, with 9 bases between them. The CDR3 DNA is TGCGCCAGCAGCCAACTTCAGGGAAACACTGAAGCTTTCTTT. Its protein is CASSQLQGNTEAFF.

The V call is TRBV2, the J call TRBJ1-2; 8 nucleotides match TRBD1. This CDR3 region has 14 residues. From germline, CDR1 is SNHLY and CDR2 FYNNEI. The J segment lost 4 bases and the V segment lost 6 bases, leaving 7 bases of the junction unmatched. CDR3 in DNA: TGTGCCAGCAGGGCTGGACAGGGCGTCTATGGCTACACCTTC. This translates into CASRAGQGVYGYTF.

CDR3 in DNA: TGTGCCAGCAGGGGGACAGGGGGCAACGATGAAAAACTGTTTTTT. Translated, it gives CASRGTGGNDEKLFF. The genes are TRBV6-5 and TRBJ1-4; 12 bases are shared with TRBD1. With 6 bases clipped from V and 6 bases from J, the junction kept 5 bases outside the gene matches. Germline-derived CDR1 and CDR2 are MNHEY and SVGAGI. The CDR3 sequence is 15 residues long.

The gene calls are TRBV18 and TRBJ1-1; TRBD1 matches at 7 bases. Trimming took 3 bases from V and 1 from J; bases not matched to a gene: 8. This CDR3 is 16 amino acids long. CDR1 KGHSH and CDR2 LQKENI come from the germline V gene. CDR3 bases: TGTGCCAGCTCACCCCACCCGGGACAGACGAACACTGAAGCTTTCTTT. Amino acid sequence: CASSPHPGQTNTEAFF.

V is TRBV28 and J is TRBJ2-7; maybe TRBD1 (6 bases). Trimming took 5 bases from V and 6 from J, leaving 20 bases between them. CDR3 length: 15 amino acids. The germline gives CDR1 MDHEN, CDR2 SYDVKM. As DNA, the CDR3 is TGTGCCAGCAGTACAACCTACAGGGTAATTTTCGAGCAGTACTTC. Encoded protein: CASSTTYRVIFEQYF.

V gene TRBV3-1 (or the pseudogene TRBV3-2) combines with J gene TRBJ2-7, with 8 bases identical to TRBD2. The CDR3 is 13 residues long. The germline V gene has CDR1 LGHDT and CDR2 YNNKEL (reference sequence). Trimming took 4 bases from V and 7 from J; bases not matched to a gene: 6. CDR3 DNA sequence: TGTGCCAGCAGCCGGGGACTAGTTGGGGAGCAGTACTTC. Translated: CASSRGLVGEQYF.

This clone appeared a single time. The V gene is TRBV7-9, the J gene TRBJ1-4; 9 bases match TRBD1. Germline CDR1 SEHNR, CDR2 FQNEAQ (reference sequence). The length of the CDR3 is 15 residues. V gave up 1 base and J gave up 4 bases; unmatched junction bases: 1. The CDR3 reads CASSLGDRDNEKLFF. Written as DNA, the CDR3 is TGTGCCAGCAGCTTAGGGGACAGGGATAATGAAAAACTGTTTTTT.

The CDR3 is CASSDRGYSYEQYF. The CDR3 bases are TGCGCCAGCAGCGACAGGGGGTATTCCTACGAGCAGTACTTC. The chain links TRBV4-1 to TRBJ2-7; TRBD1 aligns across 9 bases. The ends lost 5 bases at V and 1 base at J; junction bases unmatched: 3. In germline, CDR1 is MGHRA, CDR2 YSYEKL. This CDR3 has 14 amino acids.

This clone was seen only once. The chain employs TRBV29-1 and TRBJ1-1; weak D call: TRBD1 (6 bases). This CDR3 region has 12 residues. V lost 8 bases and J 1 base, leaving 11 bases between the germline ends. CDR1 and CDR2 (germline): SQVTM, ANQGSEA. CDR3: CSSEGGNTEAFF. CDR3 sequence (DNA): TGCAGCTCAGAAGGGGGGAACACTGAAGCTTTCTTT.

V gene TRBV7-8 combines with J gene TRBJ2-5; D is ambiguous. Trimming stripped 3 bases from V and 5 bases from J, with 10 bases between. Per the germline V gene, CDR1 is SGHVS and CDR2 is FQNEAQ. CDR3 length: 13 residues. CDR3 sequence reads: CASSFRPAETQYF. CDR3 sequence (DNA): TGTGCCAGCAGCTTCCGTCCCGCGGAGACCCAGTACTTC.

The chain joins TRBV4-1 to TRBJ2-7; TRBD1 matches 8 bases. CDR1 and CDR2 from the germline V gene are MGHRA and YSYEKL. This CDR3 has 13 residues. Trimming removed 4 bases from V and 3 bases from J; junction bases left unmatched: 2. The CDR3 reads CASSLGQGYEQYF. CDR3 DNA sequence: TGCGCCAGCAGCCTTGGACAGGGCTACGAGCAGTACTTC.

The chain carries TRBV21-1 and TRBJ2-7; the table assigns TRBD1, which was not confirmed against the DNA. TRBV21-1 is a documented pseudogene. This CDR3 region has 15 residues. The CDR3 DNA sequence: TGTGCTAGCAGGGGAGCAGGGGGCAAATCCTACGAGCAGTACTTC. Translated: CASRGAGGKSYEQYF.

The rearrangement links TRBV7-9 to TRBJ2-7; 7 bases are a match to TRBD1. Germline assignment: CDR1 SEHNR and CDR2 FQNEAQ (reference sequence). CDR3 size: 13 residues. Trimming took 4 bases from V and 5 from J; bases not matched to a gene: 5. In nucleotides, the CDR3 is TGTGCCAGCAGCTATTCAACAGGGGACGAGCAGTACTTC. Translating it yields CASSYSTGDEQYF.

The chain employs TRBV4-2 and TRBJ1-3; D ambiguous. CDR3 length equals 15 residues. Germline lookup yields CDR1 LGHNA and CDR2 YNFKEQ. Trimming took off 0 bases at V and 3 bases at J, with 9 bases between the two ends. This CDR3 is CASSQEGGFGNTIYF. The CDR3 DNA follows: TGTGCCAGCAGCCAAGAAGGCGGATTTGGAAACACCATATATTTT.